This T cell receptor beta chain was obtained from a study of blood T cells in healthy people across ages. Next came a second PCR, run for about 6 to 12 cycles, which used a sample-barcoded 5' primer along with a J-beta primer mix. TCRdb ran MiXCR on the 5' RACE reads and lists one entry per CDR3 protein. The repertoire has roughly 1,500,000 distinct CDR3 sequences, approximately 38% of them found once; the top ten carry under 8%. Concerning this clonotype: Its matching antigen is unknown.

Findings of the study overall: It was not known whether donors were CMV positive (a possible confounder of expanded clonotype changes).

Germline-derived CDR1 and CDR2 are SGHRS and YFSETQ. The CDR3 extends over 13 amino acids. The V end lost 7 bases, the J end lost 6 bases, and 16 bases lay between the germline ends. The J gene is TRBJ1-2, the V gene TRBV5-1, with D possibly matching TRBD1 (6 bases). Source material: blood. This TCR derives from a woman younger than 30 in good health. CDR3 in DNA: TGCGCCAGCGGATCGGGGGCGGAGAATGGCTACACCTTC. It yields the protein CASGSGAENGYTF.